This T cell receptor (beta chain) originates from a study of graft-versus-host responses after intestinal transplantation. This table comes from immunoSEQ multiplex PCR, and its TCRdb copy is limited to in-frame clones, with some not included. The sample has under 75,000 clones, roughly 90% seen once. The germline V gene encodes CDR1 MNHEY and CDR2 SVGAGI. The CDR3 loop spans 13 amino acids. The germline V and J ends were trimmed by 0 bases and 8 bases, with 10 bases remaining between them. Details on this clone: The antigen is undetermined.

The sample was unstimulated CD8+ T cells sorted from spleen or lymph node cells, taken before transplant. The clonotype was recovered from a human donor who was the organ donor for an intestinal transplant. The rearrangement joins TRBV6-5 to TRBJ1-2, with unresolved D. The CDR3: CASSYSRVGGYTF. The CDR3 DNA reads as TGTGCCAGCAGTTACTCGCGGGTCGGGGGCTACACCTTC.